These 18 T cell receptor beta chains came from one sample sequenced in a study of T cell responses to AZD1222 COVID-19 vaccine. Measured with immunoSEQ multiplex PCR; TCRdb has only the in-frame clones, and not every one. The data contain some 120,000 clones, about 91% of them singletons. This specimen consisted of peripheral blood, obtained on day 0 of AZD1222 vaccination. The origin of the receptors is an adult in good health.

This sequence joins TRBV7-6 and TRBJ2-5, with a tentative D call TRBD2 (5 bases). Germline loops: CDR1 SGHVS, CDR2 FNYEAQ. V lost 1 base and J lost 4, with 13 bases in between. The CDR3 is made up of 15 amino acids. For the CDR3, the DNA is TGTGCCAGCAGCTTAGTAGCACTGGGGAGAGAGACCCAGTACTTC. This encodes CASSLVALGRETQYF.

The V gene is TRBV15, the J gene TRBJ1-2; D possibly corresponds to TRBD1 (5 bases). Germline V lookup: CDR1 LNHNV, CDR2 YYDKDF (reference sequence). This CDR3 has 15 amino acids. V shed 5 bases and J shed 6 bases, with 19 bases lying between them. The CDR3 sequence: CATSGRKWGTDGYTF. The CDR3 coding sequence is TGTGCCACCAGCGGAAGAAAGTGGGGGACCGATGGCTACACCTTC. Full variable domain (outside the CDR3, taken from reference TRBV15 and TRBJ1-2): DAMVIQNPRYQVTQFGKPVTLSCSQTLNHNVMYWYQQKSSQAPKLLFHYYDKDFNNEADTPDNFQSRRPNTSFCFLDIRSPGLGDTAMYLCATSGRKWGTDGYTFGSGTRLTVV.

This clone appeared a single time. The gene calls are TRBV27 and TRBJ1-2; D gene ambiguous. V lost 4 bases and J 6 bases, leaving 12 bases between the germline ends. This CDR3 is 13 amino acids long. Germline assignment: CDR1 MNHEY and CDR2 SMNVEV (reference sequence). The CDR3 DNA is TGTGCCAGCAGTTACTCGGGTTGGGATGGCTACACCTTC. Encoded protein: CASSYSGWDGYTF.

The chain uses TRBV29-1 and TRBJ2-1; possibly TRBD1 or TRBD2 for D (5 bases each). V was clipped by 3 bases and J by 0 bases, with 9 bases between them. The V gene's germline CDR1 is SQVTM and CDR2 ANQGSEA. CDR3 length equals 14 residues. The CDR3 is CSVDTGGSYNEQFF. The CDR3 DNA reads TGCAGCGTTGATACTGGGGGCTCCTACAATGAGCAGTTCTTC.

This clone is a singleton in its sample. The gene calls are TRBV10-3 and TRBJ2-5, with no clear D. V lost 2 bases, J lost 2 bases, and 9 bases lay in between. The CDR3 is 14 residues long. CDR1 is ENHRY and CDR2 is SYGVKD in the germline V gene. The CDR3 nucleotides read TGTGCCATCAGTGAGGGGGTGGGACAAGAGACCCAGTACTTC. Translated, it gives CAISEGVGQETQYF.

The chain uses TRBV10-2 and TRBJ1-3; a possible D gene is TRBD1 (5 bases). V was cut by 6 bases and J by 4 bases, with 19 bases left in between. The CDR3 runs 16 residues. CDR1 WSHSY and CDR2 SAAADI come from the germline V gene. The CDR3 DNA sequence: TGCGCCAGCAGAGACAGTGGGGTGGGCTCAGGAAACACCATATATTTT. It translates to CASRDSGVGSGNTIYF.

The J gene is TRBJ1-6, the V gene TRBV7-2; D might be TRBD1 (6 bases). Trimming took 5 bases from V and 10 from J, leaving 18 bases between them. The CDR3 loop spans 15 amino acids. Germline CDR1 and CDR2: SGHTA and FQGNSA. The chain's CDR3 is CASSPAGGGRSPLHF. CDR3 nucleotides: TGTGCCAGCAGCCCGGCGGGAGGGGGTAGGTCACCCCTCCACTTT.

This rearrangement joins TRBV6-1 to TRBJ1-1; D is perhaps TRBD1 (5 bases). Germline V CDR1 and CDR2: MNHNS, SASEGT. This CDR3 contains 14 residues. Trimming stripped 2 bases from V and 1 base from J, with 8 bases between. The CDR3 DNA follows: TGTGCCAGCAGTGAATGGGACCCGAACACTGAAGCTTTCTTT. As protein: CASSEWDPNTEAFF.

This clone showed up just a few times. DNA of the CDR3: TGTGCCAGCAGTTTCATTGGGGAGGTTAGGTCACCCCTCCACTTT. It codes for CASSFIGEVRSPLHF. The chain is built from TRBV28 and TRBJ1-6; D ambiguous. There are 15 residues in the CDR3. The germline V gene encodes CDR1 MDHEN and CDR2 SYDVKM. V lost 3 bases to trimming and J lost 10 bases, with 16 bases between them.

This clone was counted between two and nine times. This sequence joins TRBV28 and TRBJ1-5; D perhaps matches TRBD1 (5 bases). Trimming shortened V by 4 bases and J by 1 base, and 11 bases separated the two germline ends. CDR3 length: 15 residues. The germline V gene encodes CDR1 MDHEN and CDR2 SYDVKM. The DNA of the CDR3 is TGTGCCAGCAGTTCGGACACACAGAGCAATCAGCCCCAGCATTTT. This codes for CASSSDTQSNQPQHF.

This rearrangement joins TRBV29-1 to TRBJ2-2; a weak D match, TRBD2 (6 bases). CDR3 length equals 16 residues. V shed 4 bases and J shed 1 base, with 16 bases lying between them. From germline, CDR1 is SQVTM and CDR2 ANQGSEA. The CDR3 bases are TGCAGCGTTGGGTTCTTAAGGCGGGGGAACACCGGGGAGCTGTTTTTT. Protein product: CSVGFLRRGNTGELFF.

CDR3 nucleotides: TGTGCCAGCAGCTTAGATGCAGCTACCCTAAAACTGTTTTTT. Encoded protein: CASSLDAATLKLFF. The chain links TRBV7-8 to TRBJ1-4; D remains unclear. V dropped 1 base and J dropped 10 bases, with 13 bases sitting between them. The germline V gene has CDR1 SGHVS and CDR2 FQNEAQ. The CDR3 is 14 amino acids.

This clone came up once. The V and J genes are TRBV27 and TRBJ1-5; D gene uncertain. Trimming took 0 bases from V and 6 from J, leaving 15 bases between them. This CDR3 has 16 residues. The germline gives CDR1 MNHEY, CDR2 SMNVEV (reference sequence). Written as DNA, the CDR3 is TGTGCCAGCAGTTTATCGTGGGATCGGGGTGGTCAGCCCCAGCATTTT. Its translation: CASSLSWDRGGQPQHF.

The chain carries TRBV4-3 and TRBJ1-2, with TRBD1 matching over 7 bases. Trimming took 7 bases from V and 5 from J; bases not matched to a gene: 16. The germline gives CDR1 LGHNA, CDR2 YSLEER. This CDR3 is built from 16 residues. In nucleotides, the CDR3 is TGCGCCAGCACCTCGTTTACAGGGGCGATGGCGTATGGCTACACCTTC. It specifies CASTSFTGAMAYGYTF.

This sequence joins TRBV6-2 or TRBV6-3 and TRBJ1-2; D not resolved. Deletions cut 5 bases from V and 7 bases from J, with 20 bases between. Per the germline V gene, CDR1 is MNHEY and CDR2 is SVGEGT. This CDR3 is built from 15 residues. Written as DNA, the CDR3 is TGTGCCAGCAGTGCGACGACCGCGGCCGGCCTTGGCTACACCTTC. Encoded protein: CASSATTAAGLGYTF.

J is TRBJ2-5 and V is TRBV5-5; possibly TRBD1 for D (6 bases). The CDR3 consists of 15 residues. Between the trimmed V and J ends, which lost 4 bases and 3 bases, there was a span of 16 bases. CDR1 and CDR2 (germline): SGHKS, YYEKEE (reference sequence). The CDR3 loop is CASSIGINREETQYF. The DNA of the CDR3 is TGTGCCAGCAGCATAGGAATTAACAGGGAAGAGACCCAGTACTTC.

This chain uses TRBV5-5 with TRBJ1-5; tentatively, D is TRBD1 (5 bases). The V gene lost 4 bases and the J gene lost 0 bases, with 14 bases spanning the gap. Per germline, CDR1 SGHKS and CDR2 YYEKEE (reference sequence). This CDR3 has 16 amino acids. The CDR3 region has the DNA TGTGCCAGCAGCACCACTACAGGTTATAGCAATCAGCCCCAGCATTTT. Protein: CASSTTTGYSNQPQHF. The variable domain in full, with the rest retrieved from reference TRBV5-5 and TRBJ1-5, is DAGVTQSPTHLIKTRGQQVTLRCSPISGHKSVSWYQQVLGQGPQFIFQYYEKEERGRGNFPDRFSARQFPNYSSELNVNALLLGDSALYLCASSTTTGYSNQPQHFGDGTRLSIL.

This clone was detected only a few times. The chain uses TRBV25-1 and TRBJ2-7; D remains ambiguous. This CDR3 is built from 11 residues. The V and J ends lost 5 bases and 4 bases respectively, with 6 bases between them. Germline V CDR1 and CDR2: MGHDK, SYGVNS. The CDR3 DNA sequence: TGTGCCAGCAGTTCCCGGTACGAGCAGTACTTC. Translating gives CASSSRYEQYF.